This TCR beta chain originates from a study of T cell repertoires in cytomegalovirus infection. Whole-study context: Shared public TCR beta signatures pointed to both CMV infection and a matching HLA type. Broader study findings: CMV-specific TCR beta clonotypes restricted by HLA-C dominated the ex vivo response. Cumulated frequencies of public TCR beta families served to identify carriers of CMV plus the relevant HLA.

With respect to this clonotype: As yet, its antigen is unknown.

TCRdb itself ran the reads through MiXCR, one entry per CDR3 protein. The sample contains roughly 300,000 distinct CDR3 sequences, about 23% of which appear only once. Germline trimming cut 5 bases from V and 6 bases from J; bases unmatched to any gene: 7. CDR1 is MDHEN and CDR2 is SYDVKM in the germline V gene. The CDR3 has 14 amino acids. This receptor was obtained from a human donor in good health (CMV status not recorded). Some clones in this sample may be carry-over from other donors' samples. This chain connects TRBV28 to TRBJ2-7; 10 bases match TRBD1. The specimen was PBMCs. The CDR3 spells CASSPGTGESEQYF. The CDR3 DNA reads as TGTGCCAGCAGTCCCGGGACAGGGGAGAGCGAGCAGTACTTC. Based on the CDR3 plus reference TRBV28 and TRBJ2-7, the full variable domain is DVKVTQSSRYLVKRTGEKVFLECVQDMDHENMFWYRQDPGLGLRLIYFSYDVKMKEKGDIPEGYSVSREKKERFSLILESASTNQTSMYLCASSPGTGESEQYFGPGTRLTVT.